The 9 T cell receptor beta chains presented below share a single source sample, sequenced in a study of identical twins (dated by TCRdb to the mid-2010s). Receptor amplification or capture employed 5' RACE. TCRdb shows the sequencer as Illumina HiSeq 2000. TCRdb trimmed public reads at Q25 via fastp, called clones via MiXCR and kept in-frame beta chains. Each CDR3 protein appears once, grouped with its most common genes and DNA. The sample table lists 700,000 or so distinct CDR3 sequences, about 9.4% of them with a count of one. Together, the top ten hold 0.75% to 1% of the sample. These records were also assigned to another study, of yellow fever vaccine responses in identical twins.

Sequenced: PBMCs. These receptor sequences come from a woman aged 18-30 years in good health.

This clonotype was picked up many times. DNA for the CDR3: TGTGCCATCAGTCGCGGACAGGGCAGCACAGATACGCAGTATTTT. It specifies CAISRGQGSTDTQYF. The rearrangement joins TRBV10-3 to TRBJ2-3; TRBD1 aligns across 8 bases. The V gene's germline CDR1 is ENHRY and CDR2 SYGVKD. The CDR3 contains 15 residues. V was clipped by 5 bases and J by 0 bases; unmatched bases: 4.

This sequence joins TRBV7-9 and TRBJ2-3, with D possibly being TRBD2 (5 bases). CDR1 SEHNR and CDR2 FQNEAQ come from the germline V gene (reference sequence). Trimming took off 5 bases at V and 4 bases at J, with 19 bases between the two ends. The CDR3 totals 16 residues. The CDR3 DNA follows: TGTGCCAGCAGCCCGTCGGGGAAGAGGTCAGCAGATACGCAGTATTTT. Its translation is CASSPSGKRSADTQYF.

The table lists this clonotype with a few counts. The V call is TRBV7-9, the J call TRBJ2-1, with no clear D. Germline V gives CDR1 SEHNR, CDR2 FQNEAQ (reference sequence). V shed 7 bases and J shed 4 bases, with 11 bases lying between them. This CDR3 comprises 13 residues. CDR3 bases: TGTGCCAGCATGTCTCAAGGATACAATGAGCAGTTCTTC. This encodes CASMSQGYNEQFF.

The genes are TRBV5-1 and TRBJ2-1; 8 bases fit TRBD2. From germline, CDR1 is SGHRS and CDR2 YFSETQ. This CDR3 spans 18 amino acids. V lost 5 bases, J lost 8 bases, and 21 bases stayed unmatched. CDR3 sequence reads: CASSAALAGLGGLDEQFF. The CDR3 coding sequence is TGCGCCAGCAGTGCGGCATTAGCGGGATTGGGGGGGCTGGATGAGCAGTTCTTC.

The rearrangement uses TRBV6-1 and TRBJ2-1; the D is unclear. The V gene lost 5 bases and the J gene lost 3 bases, with 20 bases spanning the gap. Germline CDR1 is MNHNS and CDR2 is SASEGT. The CDR3 runs 17 residues. The CDR3 is CASSRDNPGMNYNEQFF. The CDR3 nucleotides read TGTGCCAGCAGTCGAGACAATCCCGGAATGAACTACAATGAGCAGTTCTTC.

This clonotype was observed at least ten times. The V and J genes are TRBV12-3 or TRBV12-4 and TRBJ2-6, with D maybe TRBD1 (5 bases). V lost 8 bases and J lost 0, with 11 bases in between. The CDR3 covers 15 residues. This CDR3 is CASRDSLSGANVLTF. DNA for the CDR3: TGTGCCAGCCGTGACAGTCTCTCTGGGGCCAACGTCCTGACTTTC.

This clonotype appeared a few times. V gene TRBV7-9 combines with J gene TRBJ2-2, with D hard to call. The germline V gene encodes CDR1 SEHNR and CDR2 FQNEAQ (reference sequence). The CDR3 consists of 10 residues. CDR3 DNA: TGTGCTCGTGAGCCCGGGGAGCTGTTTTTT. This gives the protein CAREPGELFF.

This clonotype showed up many times. The rearrangement links TRBV29-1 to TRBJ2-7, with TRBD2 identical over 9 bases. V was pared by 2 bases and J by 4 bases, with 12 bases of the junction left unmatched. This CDR3 spans 16 amino acids. Germline V gene sequence: CDR1 SQVTM, CDR2 ANQGSEA. Here the CDR3 reads CSVESPGLARGYEQYF. CDR3 DNA sequence: TGCAGCGTTGAATCGCCGGGACTAGCACGAGGATACGAGCAGTACTTC.

This clonotype was recorded many times. The chain links TRBV7-3 to TRBJ2-2; 8 bases fit TRBD1. V lost 6 bases, J lost 6 bases, and 0 bases stayed unmatched. This CDR3 has 12 amino acids. The germline CDR1 and CDR2 sequences are SGHTA and FQGTGA. The CDR3 coding sequence is TGTGCCAGCAGACAGGGGGCCGGGGAGCTGTTTTTT. Protein: CASRQGAGELFF.